This TCR beta chain was documented in a study of CD8+CD57+ T cells in acquired aplastic anemia. Genomic DNA acted as the template from which TCR beta VDJ combination and CDR3 sequence profiling were carried out. Each CDR3 protein is one row after TCRdb ran MiXCR on the reads. The sample records 120,000 or so distinct CDR3 sequences, approximately 41% being singletons. The patients chosen for sequencing had shown expansion of CD8+CD57+ cells (detected by flow cytometry). There are 15 residues in the CDR3. The junction had 7 bases not matched to a gene; V was cut back by 4 bases and J by 9 bases. Germline V lookup: CDR1 SGDLS, CDR2 YYNGEE. This clonotype was seen at least ten times.

Material for sequencing was sorted CD4+, CD8+, or CD8+CD57+ T cells (not recorded which) from PBMCs. The chain employs TRBV9 and TRBJ2-1; 13 bases agree with TRBD2. The receptor was derived from a human donor with aplastic anemia. In DNA, the CDR3 is TGTGCCAGCAGCATCACTAGCGGGGGGGCAATTGAGCAGTTCTTC. Protein sequence: CASSITSGGAIEQFF.